Reported below is one TCR beta chain. V gave up 5 bases and J gave up 5 bases; unmatched junction bases: 7. The CDR3 sequence is 16 residues long. Germline V gene data show CDR1 as SEHNR and CDR2 as FQNEAQ (reference sequence). This sample was taken from a study of control samples from healthy donors and cancer patients. TCRdb's copy holds only in-frame clones and misses some; the assay was immunoSEQ multiplex PCR. The table lists tens of thousands of clones, roughly 90% of them singletons. The TCR sequence derives from a man aged 50-60 years in good health. This chain links TRBV7-9 with TRBJ2-3, with 13 bases that match TRBD2. Sequenced material: blood. CDR3 coding DNA: TGTGCCAGCAGCCCTGGACTAGCGGGGGTAGTAGATACGCAGTATTTT. This gives the protein CASSPGLAGVVDTQYF.